The rows below give T cell receptor beta chains drawn from one sample of a study of T cell responses to AZD1222 COVID-19 vaccine. Profiled with immunoSEQ multiplex PCR; TCRdb holds only in-frame clones, not every one. Found here are some 96,000 clones, approximately 87% of them singletons; the top ten hold 15% to 20%. The material was peripheral blood, obtained on day 0 of AZD1222 vaccination. The origin of the receptors is an adult in good health. CDR3s include the opening cysteine and the closing phenylalanine or tryptophan. Each record gives: V gene, D gene, J gene, clone size, CDR3 protein, CDR3 DNA. A D gene is named only where the DNA matches it firmly. Size values are once, few and many counts, or a class for expanded clones, and some rows have none.

V gene: TRBV7-8
D gene: -
J gene: TRBJ1-2
clone size: -
CDR3 protein: CASSVGDGYTF
CDR3 DNA: TGTGCCAGCAGCGTAGGGGACGGCTACACCTTC

V gene: TRBV29-1
D gene: -
J gene: TRBJ1-1
clone size: -
CDR3 protein: CSTSEGQMNTEAFF
CDR3 DNA: TGCAGCACCTCGGAGGGCCAAATGAACACTGAAGCTTTCTTT

V gene: TRBV27
D gene: -
J gene: TRBJ1-3
clone size: -
CDR3 protein: CASSRGGGNSGNTIYF
CDR3 DNA: TGTGCCAGCAGTCGGGGGGGCGGAAACTCTGGAAACACCATATATTTT

V gene: TRBV20-1
D gene: -
J gene: TRBJ2-5
clone size: -
CDR3 protein: CSASWQEETQYF
CDR3 DNA: TGCAGTGCTAGTTGGCAGGAAGAGACCCAGTACTTC

V gene: TRBV19
D gene: -
J gene: TRBJ1-2
clone size: -
CDR3 protein: CASCTTPGRDYGYTF
CDR3 DNA: TGTGCCAGTTGTACCACCCCTGGAAGGGACTATGGCTACACCTTC

V gene: TRBV27
D gene: -
J gene: TRBJ2-7
clone size: -
CDR3 protein: CASSPAGPRSGRYEQYF
CDR3 DNA: TGTGCCAGCAGCCCTGCGGGGCCGAGGTCCGGGCGTTACGAGCAGTACTTC

V gene: TRBV10-3
D gene: TRBD1
J gene: TRBJ2-7
clone size: -
CDR3 protein: CAIMGTGPGEQYF
CDR3 DNA: TGTGCCATCATGGGGACAGGGCCCGGCGAGCAGTACTTC

V gene: TRBV28
D gene: -
J gene: TRBJ1-2
clone size: -
CDR3 protein: CASSLQVDGYTF
CDR3 DNA: TGTGCCAGCAGTTTACAGGTTGATGGCTACACCTTC

V gene: TRBV27
D gene: TRBD1
J gene: TRBJ2-7
clone size: -
CDR3 protein: CASSLQGAYEQYF
CDR3 DNA: TGTGCCAGCAGTTTGCAGGGGGCCTACGAGCAGTACTTC

V gene: TRBV14
D gene: TRBD2
J gene: TRBJ2-5
clone size: -
CDR3 protein: CASSRIFRTSGILQETQYF
CDR3 DNA: TGTGCCAGCAGCCGCATATTCCGGACTAGCGGGATCCTCCAAGAGACCCAGTACTTC

V gene: TRBV7-2
D gene: TRBD2
J gene: TRBJ2-7
clone size: -
CDR3 protein: CASSRSGGSLYEQYF
CDR3 DNA: TGTGCCAGCAGCCGGTCTGGCGGGAGTCTCTACGAGCAGTACTTC

V gene: TRBV7-9
D gene: -
J gene: TRBJ1-1
clone size: -
CDR3 protein: CASSLIFGGNTEAFF
CDR3 DNA: TGTGCCAGCAGCTTAATCTTCGGGGGGAACACTGAAGCTTTCTTT

V gene: TRBV5-1
D gene: -
J gene: TRBJ1-4
clone size: once
CDR3 protein: CASSLEAATNEKLFF
CDR3 DNA: TGCGCCAGCAGCTTGGAGGCAGCAACTAATGAAAAACTGTTTTTT

V gene: TRBV10-2
D gene: -
J gene: TRBJ1-2
clone size: -
CDR3 protein: CASSPGLESYGYTF
CDR3 DNA: TGCGCCAGCAGCCCGGGACTAGAATCATATGGCTACACCTTC

V gene: TRBV7-9
D gene: -
J gene: TRBJ1-2
clone size: -
CDR3 protein: CASSLGSPVGGYTF
CDR3 DNA: TGTGCCAGCAGCTTGGGCTCTCCAGTGGGTGGCTACACCTTC

V gene: TRBV13
D gene: -
J gene: TRBJ2-7
clone size: -
CDR3 protein: CASSSQGSWSSYEQYF
CDR3 DNA: TGTGCCAGCAGCTCACAGGGTAGCTGGAGCTCCTACGAGCAGTACTTC

V gene: TRBV18
D gene: TRBD2
J gene: TRBJ2-2
clone size: -
CDR3 protein: CASSPTIGTSGTGELFF
CDR3 DNA: TGTGCCAGCTCACCAACGATCGGGACTAGCGGCACCGGGGAGCTGTTTTTT

V gene: TRBV24-1
D gene: -
J gene: TRBJ2-3
clone size: -
CDR3 protein: CATSDPKSTDTQYF
CDR3 DNA: TGTGCCACCAGTGACCCCAAGAGCACAGATACGCAGTATTTT

V gene: TRBV18
D gene: TRBD2
J gene: TRBJ2-2
clone size: -
CDR3 protein: CASSPIAGDPVGELFF
CDR3 DNA: TGTGCCAGCTCGCCAATAGCGGGAGACCCGGTGGGGGAGCTGTTTTTT

V gene: TRBV5-1
D gene: TRBD1
J gene: TRBJ2-5
clone size: few
CDR3 protein: CASSPGTGEETQYF
CDR3 DNA: TGCGCCAGCAGCCCGGGGACAGGGGAAGAGACCCAGTACTTC

V gene: TRBV30
D gene: -
J gene: TRBJ2-1
clone size: -
CDR3 protein: CAWTLVGDQYNEQFF
CDR3 DNA: TGTGCCTGGACTTTGGTTGGCGACCAGTACAATGAGCAGTTCTTC

V gene: TRBV15
D gene: TRBD2
J gene: TRBJ2-7
clone size: -
CDR3 protein: CATGTSGEGEQYF
CDR3 DNA: TGTGCCACCGGGACTAGCGGTGAGGGGGAGCAGTACTTC

V gene: TRBV5-5
D gene: TRBD1
J gene: TRBJ2-1
clone size: -
CDR3 protein: CASSWARGQLSYNEQFF
CDR3 DNA: TGTGCCAGCAGCTGGGCCCGGGGACAGCTCTCCTACAATGAGCAGTTCTTC

V gene: TRBV6-6
D gene: -
J gene: TRBJ2-7
clone size: many
CDR3 protein: CASSESYEQYF
CDR3 DNA: TGTGCCAGCAGTGAGAGCTACGAGCAGTACTTC

V gene: TRBV6-6
D gene: -
J gene: TRBJ2-5
clone size: -
CDR3 protein: CASSFWPQETQYF
CDR3 DNA: TGTGCCAGCAGTTTTTGGCCCCAAGAGACCCAGTACTTC

V gene: TRBV6-6
D gene: -
J gene: TRBJ2-7
clone size: -
CDR3 protein: CASSYSRVYYEQYF
CDR3 DNA: TGTGCCAGCAGTTACTCCCGAGTTTACTACGAGCAGTACTTC

V gene: TRBV28
D gene: -
J gene: TRBJ1-1
clone size: -
CDR3 protein: CASILRVNTEAFF
CDR3 DNA: TGTGCCAGCATCCTCCGGGTGAACACTGAAGCTTTCTTT

V gene: TRBV6-6
D gene: -
J gene: TRBJ2-7
clone size: -
CDR3 protein: CASSLQDEQYF
CDR3 DNA: TGTGCCAGCAGTTTACAAGACGAGCAGTACTTC

V gene: TRBV18
D gene: -
J gene: TRBJ2-7
clone size: -
CDR3 protein: CASSPGGQLYEQYF
CDR3 DNA: TGTGCCAGCTCACCCGGAGGACAGCTCTACGAGCAGTACTTC

V gene: TRBV5-1
D gene: TRBD1
J gene: TRBJ1-5
clone size: -
CDR3 protein: CASSLTGTERQPQHF
CDR3 DNA: TGCGCCAGCAGCCTGACTGGGACAGAAAGGCAGCCCCAGCATTTT

V gene: TRBV28
D gene: -
J gene: TRBJ2-5
clone size: -
CDR3 protein: CASNLGGAETQYF
CDR3 DNA: TGTGCCAGCAACCTCGGAGGGGCAGAGACCCAGTACTTC

V gene: TRBV7-2
D gene: TRBD2
J gene: TRBJ2-7
clone size: -
CDR3 protein: CASSLVASGITYEQYF
CDR3 DNA: TGTGCCAGCAGCTTAGTCGCTAGCGGAATTACCTACGAGCAGTACTTC

V gene: TRBV7-2
D gene: TRBD2
J gene: TRBJ2-4
clone size: -
CDR3 protein: CASSFLRREGTKNIQYF
CDR3 DNA: TGTGCCAGCAGCTTCTTAAGGCGGGAGGGGACCAAAAACATTCAGTACTTC

V gene: TRBV5-6
D gene: -
J gene: TRBJ1-5
clone size: once
CDR3 protein: CASSLERAQPQHF
CDR3 DNA: TGTGCCAGCAGCTTGGAAAGGGCACAGCCCCAGCATTTT

V gene: TRBV19
D gene: -
J gene: TRBJ1-5
clone size: once
CDR3 protein: CASSMIAGSNQPQHF
CDR3 DNA: TGTGCCAGTAGTATGATCGCGGGTAGCAATCAGCCCCAGCATTTT